The T cell receptor beta chain under discussion was sequenced for a study of breast tumors, draining lymph nodes, adjacent tissues. TCRdb itself ran the multiplex PCR reads through MiXCR, one entry per CDR3 protein. The sample contains over 130,000 distinct CDR3 sequences, about 30% of which appear only once. To note about this clonotype: The antigen remains unidentified.

Notes on the study in general: Findings are consistent with lymph node origin and intratumoral expansion of most tumor T cells.

The V and J ends lost 9 bases and 1 base, in that order; junction bases with no gene match: 4. The CDR3 runs 13 residues. Germline values: CDR1 SEHNR, CDR2 FQNEAQ (reference sequence). The lymph nodes were axillary draining lymph nodes from breast cancer patients. Specimen: axillary lymph node tissue. The TCR comes from a female donor with breast cancer. Some clones in this sample may be carry-over from other donors' samples. This rearrangement joins TRBV7-9 to TRBJ2-3; 7 nucleotides line up with TRBD1. The CDR3 here is CASHTGGTDTQYF. The CDR3 DNA is TGTGCCAGTCATACAGGGGGCACAGATACGCAGTATTTT.